These 19 T cell receptor beta chains came from one sample sequenced in a study of metastatic and nonmetastatic thyroid tumors. Each patient went into thyroid surgery without having received any treatment. TCRdb re-called clones via MiXCR from the PCR reads. The table records some 8,000 clones, 30% to 40% of them present only once. The sample comprised tumor tissue. Source of these receptors: a female donor with papillary thyroid cancer or a benign thyroid nodule (not recorded which). Some clones in this sample may be carry-over from other donors' samples.

The chain couples TRBV2 to TRBJ2-7; D gene uncertain. The CDR3 is 13 amino acids. Germline loops: CDR1 SNHLY, CDR2 FYNNEI. Trimming cost V 8 bases and J 0 bases, with 11 bases left between them. The CDR3 reads CASQEQSSYEQYF. The CDR3 nucleotides are TGTGCCAGCCAGGAACAGAGCTCCTACGAGCAGTACTTC.

This sequence joins TRBV6-1 and TRBJ2-7; 7 bases map to TRBD1. The CDR3 length is 15 residues. Trimming cost V 5 bases and J 6 bases; bases outside gene matches: 13. The V gene's germline CDR1 is MNHNS and CDR2 SASEGT. CDR3 region: CASSTSVTGRLEQYF. The CDR3 nucleotides are TGTGCCAGCAGTACCTCCGTGACAGGGAGACTCGAGCAGTACTTC.

The J gene is TRBJ1-1, the V gene TRBV11-2, with a possible D match to TRBD1 (6 bases). The CDR3 length is 13 residues. V lost 5 bases and J lost 3, with 10 bases in between. Per the germline V gene, CDR1 is SGHAT and CDR2 is FQNNGV. The CDR3 reads CASSIGQYTEAFF. The CDR3 DNA sequence: TGTGCCAGCAGCATCGGACAGTACACTGAAGCTTTCTTT. The full variable domain, in which reference TRBV11-2 and TRBJ1-1 provide the parts outside the CDR3, is EAGVAQSPRYKIIEKRQSVAFWCNPISGHATLYWYQQILGQGPKLLIQFQNNGVVDDSQLPKDRFSAERLKGVDSTLKIQPAKLEDSAVYLCASSIGQYTEAFFGQGTRLTVV.

The chain links TRBV27 to TRBJ2-7; D remains unclear. The V end lost 5 bases, the J end lost 0 bases, and 11 bases lay between the germline ends. The length of the CDR3 is 14 residues. Germline V gene data show CDR1 as MNHEY and CDR2 as SMNVEV (reference sequence). The DNA for the CDR3 is TGTGCCAGCAGTGTAACGGTGAGCTCCTACGAGCAGTACTTC. Encoded protein: CASSVTVSSYEQYF.

This clone came up a few times. The chain uses TRBV6-1 and TRBJ2-1; 8 nucleotides match TRBD2. The V segment lost 2 bases and the J segment 4 bases; nucleotides outside the gene matches: 4. The CDR3 is 15 amino acids. Germline-derived CDR1 and CDR2 are MNHNS and SASEGT. CDR3 bases: TGTGCCAGCAGTGAAAACGGGGGGGAGTACAATGAGCAGTTCTTC. Translated: CASSENGGEYNEQFF.

This clone was observed a handful of times. This sequence joins TRBV18 and TRBJ2-1; D could derive from TRBD1 or TRBD2 (5 bases each). The ends were cut back, 3 bases at V and 2 bases at J, with 8 bases in the middle. From germline, CDR1 is KGHSH and CDR2 LQKENI. This CDR3 spans 14 amino acids. CDR3 protein: CASSPGPPYNEQFF. The CDR3 DNA is TGTGCCAGCTCACCGGGACCCCCCTACAATGAGCAGTTCTTC. Supplemented by reference TRBV18 and TRBJ2-1, the full variable domain reads NAGVMQNPRHLVRRRGQEARLRCSPMKGHSHVYWYRQLPEEGLKFMVYLQKENIIDESGMPKERFSAEFPKEGPSILRIQQVVRGDSAAYFCASSPGPPYNEQFFGPGTRLTVL.

A few counts support this clone. The CDR3 reads CASSLGVEQFF. In DNA, the CDR3 is TGTGCCAGCAGCTTAGGGGTTGAGCAGTTCTTC. The rearrangement joins TRBV11-3 to TRBJ2-1; D remains ambiguous. Trimming shortened V by 1 base and J by 9 bases, and 4 bases separated the two germline ends. The CDR3 consists of 11 residues. Germline V gives CDR1 SGHNT, CDR2 YENEEA.

This clone was counted between two and nine times. J is TRBJ2-2 and V is TRBV30; TRBD2 matches at 10 bases. This CDR3 contains 14 residues. CDR1 and CDR2 from the germline V gene are GTSNPN and SVGIG (reference sequence). The trim removed 4 bases at V and 9 bases at J, leaving 8 bases unmatched. The CDR3 DNA reads TGTGCCTGGATGGTAGCGGGAGGTGGTAGGGAGCTGTTTTTT. Protein sequence: CAWMVAGGGRELFF.

The chain carries TRBV20-1 and TRBJ1-2; D is undetermined. The CDR3 has 12 residues. The V gene lost 7 bases and the J gene lost 9 bases, with 18 bases spanning the gap. Germline V gene sequence: CDR1 DFQATT, CDR2 SNEGSKA (reference sequence). The CDR3 DNA is TGCAGTGGTGGAACAGACCAATCACGCTACACCTTC. Translation: CSGGTDQSRYTF.

By share of the sample, this clone is medium-sized (0.01 to 0.1%). J is TRBJ2-1 and V is TRBV2, with TRBD2 matching over 7 bases. V shed 4 bases, J shed 2 bases, and the junction held 5 bases outside the gene matches. This CDR3 contains 15 residues. CDR1 is SNHLY and CDR2 is FYNNEI in the germline V gene. The DNA for the CDR3 is TGTGCCAGCAGTGCGGGACTAAGCCCCTACAATGAGCAGTTCTTC. Translating gives CASSAGLSPYNEQFF. Full variable domain (rest looked up from reference TRBV2 and TRBJ2-1): EPEVTQTPSHQVTQMGQEVILRCVPISNHLYFYWYRQILGQKVEFLVSFYNNEISEKSEIFDDQFSVERPDGSNFTLKIRSTKLEDSAMYFCASSAGLSPYNEQFFGPGTRLTVL.

The rearrangement uses TRBV6-9 and TRBJ2-1; weak D call: TRBD2 (5 bases). Germline V gene sequence: CDR1 MNHGY, CDR2 SVAAGI. The CDR3 loop spans 11 amino acids. Between the trimmed V and J ends, which lost 2 bases and 9 bases, there was a span of 5 bases. Written as DNA, the CDR3 is TGTGCCAGCAGTTATGGAGGTGAGCAGTTCTTC. Translating it yields CASSYGGEQFF.

This chain links TRBV11-2 with TRBJ2-1; 8 bases map to TRBD2. Germline V gene sequence: CDR1 SGHAT, CDR2 FQNNGV. The CDR3 has 15 amino acids. The ends lost 1 base at V and 6 bases at J; junction bases unmatched: 5. This CDR3 is CASSLVVSGANEQFF. CDR3 DNA sequence: TGTGCCAGCAGCTTAGTTGTTAGCGGGGCCAATGAGCAGTTCTTC.

The chain recombines TRBV6-5 with TRBJ1-6; D gene ambiguous. V was shortened by 0 bases and J by 7 bases, with 16 bases between the two germline ends. The V gene's germline CDR1 is MNHEY and CDR2 SVGAGI. CDR3 length: 17 residues. CDR3 nucleotides: TGTGCCAGCAGTTACTCGACCATGAGGACGGCGAATTCACCCCTCCACTTT. Translated: CASSYSTMRTANSPLHF.

This clone is termed medium-sized (0.01 to 0.1%). This chain links TRBV6-1 with TRBJ2-2, with D unresolved. The CDR3 extends over 13 amino acids. CDR1 and CDR2 from the germline V gene are MNHNS and SASEGT. The V and J ends lost 0 bases and 3 bases respectively, with 2 bases between them. CDR3 in amino acids: CASSEADTGELFF. For the CDR3, the DNA is TGTGCCAGCAGTGAAGCGGACACCGGGGAGCTGTTTTTT.

Relative to its sample, this clone is medium-sized. This chain joins TRBV7-3 and TRBJ2-2, with 15 bases aligning to TRBD2. CDR3 size: 17 residues. Germline V lookup: CDR1 SGHTA, CDR2 FQGTGA. J gave up 5 bases and V 1 base, and 2 bases lay outside the gene matches. CDR3 in amino acids: CASSLKGTSGRTGELFF. The CDR3 coding sequence is TGTGCCAGCAGCTTAAAGGGGACTAGCGGGAGGACCGGGGAGCTGTTTTTT.

The chain joins TRBV15 to TRBJ2-3; no clear D gene. In germline, CDR1 is LNHNV, CDR2 YYDKDF (reference sequence). The CDR3 totals 15 residues. Trimming removed 3 bases from V and 4 bases from J, with 14 bases in between. The CDR3: CATSRPLGNADTQYF. The CDR3 DNA is TGTGCCACCAGCAGGCCCTTGGGTAACGCAGATACGCAGTATTTT.

The CDR3 DNA follows: TGCAGTGCTTCTACAGGGGACTCTCCCCATGGCTACACCTTC. This gives the protein CSASTGDSPHGYTF. The J gene is TRBJ1-2, the V gene TRBV20-1; 7 positions agree with TRBD1. The V gene's germline CDR1 is DFQATT and CDR2 SNEGSKA (reference sequence). This CDR3 contains 14 residues. V lost 5 bases, J lost 6 bases, and 12 bases stayed unmatched.

V and J are TRBV25-1 and TRBJ2-7, with 8 bases fitting TRBD1. Trimming removed 1 base from V and 4 bases from J; junction bases left unmatched: 6. CDR1 MGHDK and CDR2 SYGVNS come from the germline V gene. The CDR3 is 15 amino acids. In nucleotides, the CDR3 is TGTGCCAGCAGTGAATCCCCCGGGACAGGTTACGAGCAGTACTTC. Translating gives CASSESPGTGYEQYF.

The rearrangement joins TRBV20-1 to TRBJ1-3, with no clear D. CDR1 is DFQATT and CDR2 is SNEGSKA in the germline V gene (reference sequence). V lost 0 bases, J lost 3 bases, and 9 bases lay in between. There are 14 residues in the CDR3. CDR3 sequence (DNA): TGCAGTGCTAGAGACACGGAGGGTGGAAACACCATATATTTT. Protein: CSARDTEGGNTIYF.